This T cell receptor (beta chain) was profiled in a study of cytomegalovirus exposure and HLA in healthy donors. Concerning this clone: What it recognizes is unknown.

Despite likely unrecorded immune exposures, the donors were nominally healthy at the time of sampling. PCR primers comprised 60 Vbeta and 13 Jbeta primers. TCRdb's table, derived via immunoSEQ multiplex PCR, lists solely in-frame clones and lacks some. The sample records about 130,000 clones, around 70% being singletons. Study conclusions and caveats: Analysis performed later found around 15,000 TCR beta sequences associated with HLA alleles at 0.05 false discovery rate. Donor immune exposure was known only as CMV serostatus. The study designated about 180 TCR beta chains cytomegalovirus-associated.

The V gene's germline CDR1 is MDHEN and CDR2 SYDVKM. V shed 7 bases and J shed 1 base, with 14 bases lying between them. This CDR3 contains 15 residues. The receptor's source is a man aged 40-50 years in good health and CMV-seropositive. This chain links TRBV28 with TRBJ2-1; weak D call: TRBD1 (6 bases). Sequencing was performed on PBMCs. CDR3 sequence: CASNSQGPSYNEQFF. The DNA for the CDR3 is TGTGCCAGCAACTCACAGGGACCTTCCTACAATGAGCAGTTCTTC.